These T cell receptor beta chains were read from a single sample in a study of T cells in Graves' hyperthyroidism and ophthalmopathy. TCRdb recomputed calls from the multiplex PCR reads with MiXCR, one row per CDR3 protein. This table holds 600,000 to 700,000 distinct CDR3 sequences, about 45% found once. Sequenced material: peripheral blood or thyroid tissue (not recorded which). The receptors here all came from an adult man with Graves' disease, either hyperthyroidism or ophthalmopathy (not recorded which). Both conserved end residues are part of each CDR3. The order of the fields is J gene, V gene, clone size, CDR3 protein. Not every row has a clone size; where given, it reads once, few, many or a size class.

>TRBJ2-7|TRBV20-1|NA
CSAGDYEQYF
>TRBJ1-1|TRBV2|few
CASSLASGRLNTEAFF
>TRBJ1-4|TRBV7-8|many
CASSSSRGKLFF
>TRBJ2-6|TRBV7-9|NA
CASRSGTGDSGANVLTF
>TRBJ2-7|TRBV2|many
CASSDGRAYEQYF
>TRBJ2-7|TRBV2|NA
CASGIQGLAGYYEQYF
>TRBJ1-3|TRBV9|NA
CASSVDTDPTIYF
>TRBJ2-2|TRBV2|few
CASRLEGGNTGELFF
>TRBJ1-5|TRBV19|NA
CASGTNSNQPQHF
>TRBJ1-6|TRBV5-1|NA
CASSWDRDINSPLHF
>TRBJ2-2|TRBV7-9|few
CASSLDRVAGELFF
>TRBJ1-5|TRBV24-1|NA
CATSGTTGPDQPQHF
>TRBJ2-7|TRBV7-9|few
CASSLDSVLPEQYF
>TRBJ1-1|TRBV19|NA
CASSIVAANTEAFF
>TRBJ1-4|TRBV5-1|NA
CASSEEATNEKLFF
>TRBJ2-7|TRBV6-4|few
CASSFPYSENQGQYEQYF
>TRBJ1-5|TRBV24-1|NA
CATNSLRFDRGLDHSNQPQHF
>TRBJ1-5|TRBV24-1|many
CATSDANQPQHF
>TRBJ1-6|TRBV15|NA
CATSSLDPNSPLHF
>TRBJ2-2|TRBV7-7|few
CASSLDLGSNTGELFF
>TRBJ2-1|TRBV4-2|NA
CASSQERFNEQFF
>TRBJ2-7|TRBV29-1|many
CSGSGTGAFEQYF
>TRBJ1-2|TRBV6-5|NA
CASKTGSGGYTF
>TRBJ2-7|TRBV24-1|NA
CATSGMGIDEQYF
>TRBJ2-7|TRBV24-1|many
CATSGNSYEQYF
>TRBJ1-4|TRBV7-9|few
CASSPWGGTGFEKLFF
>TRBJ1-6|TRBV6-5|NA
CASSLVGGGYNSPLHF
>TRBJ1-6|TRBV25-1|NA
CASGTGSSYNSPLHF
>TRBJ1-5|TRBV28|few
CASSSYRDQPQHF
>TRBJ2-2|TRBV20-1|few
CSARDGAATGELFF
>TRBJ2-7|TRBV2|NA
CASSLSRVGYYEQYF
>TRBJ1-6|TRBV25-1|NA
CASSELWDRTNSPLHF
>TRBJ1-1|TRBV19|NA
CASSIEGAYTEAFF
>TRBJ1-6|TRBV15|NA
CATSRAYNSPLHF
>TRBJ1-2|TRBV25-1|NA
CAWSVPAAPYGYTF
>TRBJ2-3|TRBV29-1|few
CSVVGGPTDTQYF
>TRBJ2-2|TRBV20-1|once
CSARVGTAATGELFF
>TRBJ1-1|TRBV25-1|NA
CASSESTGRYLNTEAFF
>TRBJ1-1|TRBV15|many
CATSRVMTGNTEAFF
>TRBJ1-1|TRBV2|NA
CASSEGDTYTEAFF
>TRBJ2-7|TRBV6-6|NA
CASNKGQASTSSYEQYF
>TRBJ1-1|TRBV7-9|NA
CASSLINFGENTEAFF
>TRBJ2-7|TRBV7-2|NA
CASSLDRALEQYF
>TRBJ2-2|TRBV20-1|few
CSASDGTGSTGELFF
>TRBJ2-5|TRBV29-1|NA
CSVAPGGETQYF
>TRBJ2-7|TRBV10-3|NA
CAITVDSYEQYF
>TRBJ1-3|TRBV2|once
CASTPRSNTIYF
>TRBJ1-2|TRBV9|NA
CASSSPRTRYGYTF
>TRBJ2-3|TRBV11-2|NA
CASSLVVAGADTQYF
>TRBJ1-2|TRBV20-1|many
CSARVGTGGSYGYTF
>TRBJ2-5|TRBV15|NA
CATSRDRQLMETQYF
>TRBJ1-2|TRBV15|NA
CATSADRDGYTF
>TRBJ1-1|TRBV5-1|few
CASSWGTGGFTEAFF
>TRBJ2-7|TRBV7-9|many
CASSSGTGDYEQYF
>TRBJ2-2|TRBV7-9|many
CASSLAIEGLFF